Below, 21 T cell receptor beta chains from the same sample are listed, as sequenced in a study of T cell changes during pregnancy in multiple sclerosis. Profiling relied on immunoSEQ multiplex PCR, and the TCRdb table lists in-frame clones only, not all of them. The table shows about 38,000 clones, with over 90% occurring only once. This sample comprised CD4+ T cells from peripheral blood mononuclear cells, obtained in the second trimester of pregnancy. Every receptor here comes from a female donor with multiple sclerosis, enrolled in a pregnancy study.

The chain couples TRBV27 to TRBJ2-7, with 8 bases matching TRBD2. This CDR3 has 17 amino acids. Germline lookup yields CDR1 MNHEY and CDR2 SMNVEV (reference sequence). V lost 2 bases, J lost 0 bases, and 9 bases stayed unmatched. CDR3 in amino acids: CASSLARGAFYSYEQYF. CDR3 DNA: TGTGCCAGCAGTTTAGCGCGGGGGGCCTTTTACTCCTACGAGCAGTACTTC.

The chain has TRBV11-2 and TRBJ2-3; TRBD2 matches at 13 bases. CDR1 and CDR2 from the germline V gene are SGHAT and FQNNGV. The J segment lost 4 bases and the V segment lost 8 bases, leaving 18 bases of the junction unmatched. CDR3 size: 19 residues. The CDR3 sequence: CASAPRRLAGGRTADTQYF. As DNA, the CDR3 is TGTGCCAGCGCACCCCGGAGACTAGCGGGGGGAAGGACGGCAGATACGCAGTATTTT.

This clone showed up just once. The CDR3 is CSAKRYNEQFF. CDR3 nucleotide sequence: TGCAGTGCTAAACGGTACAATGAGCAGTTCTTC. This rearrangement joins TRBV20-1 to TRBJ2-1; the D is unclear. CDR1 is DFQATT and CDR2 is SNEGSKA in the germline V gene (reference sequence). The CDR3 loop spans 11 amino acids. Deletions cut 4 bases from V and 4 bases from J, with 5 bases between.

Only one count was recorded for this clone. The genes are TRBV7-8 and TRBJ2-7, with 7 positions matching TRBD1. V lost 2 bases, J lost 2 bases, and 9 bases stayed unmatched. CDR1 and CDR2 from the germline V gene are SGHVS and FQNEAQ. The CDR3 spans 16 residues. The CDR3 DNA sequence: TGTGCCAGCAGCTTAATCGTACAGGGGCTCCCCTACGAGCAGTACTTC. Protein sequence: CASSLIVQGLPYEQYF.

The V and J genes are TRBV5-5 and TRBJ2-1; 7 nucleotides match TRBD1. Germline CDR1 and CDR2: SGHKS and YYEKEE (reference sequence). J lost 10 bases, V lost 6 bases, and 7 bases had no gene match. The CDR3 is 12 amino acids. DNA of the CDR3: TGTGCCAGCACCTTAGGGGGCGGAGAGCAGTTCTTC. Amino acids: CASTLGGGEQFF.

The V gene is TRBV7-3, the J gene TRBJ1-1; the match to TRBD1 covers 8 bases. The CDR3 contains 15 residues. With 4 bases clipped from V and 7 bases from J, the junction kept 11 bases outside the gene matches. CDR1 SGHTA and CDR2 FQGTGA come from the germline V gene. CDR3 sequence reads: CASSSSGRGLGEAFF. In nucleotides, the CDR3 is TGTGCCAGCAGCTCATCAGGCAGGGGGCTTGGTGAAGCTTTCTTT.

The chain carries TRBV11-3 and TRBJ2-1, with D tentatively TRBD2 (5 bases). With 0 bases removed from V and 8 bases from J, the gap between germline ends came to 17 bases. Germline CDR1 and CDR2: SGHNT and YENEEA. The CDR3 has 16 amino acids. This chain's CDR3 is CASSLDRGVGLDEQFF. The CDR3 DNA reads TGTGCCAGCAGCTTAGACCGGGGAGTTGGTCTCGATGAGCAGTTCTTC.

The chain has TRBV30 and TRBJ2-7; 9 positions match TRBD2. CDR3 length equals 16 residues. After removal of 3 bases from V and 5 bases from J, the junction contained 14 bases not matched to a gene. Germline-derived CDR1 and CDR2 are GTSNPN and SVGIG (reference sequence). CDR3 in DNA: TGTGCCTGGAGCCGTCTTTTAGCGGGAGCGAGAAACGAGCAGTACTTC. Encoded protein: CAWSRLLAGARNEQYF.

This clone was recorded only once. V is TRBV2 and J is TRBJ1-5; 8 bases fit TRBD1. This CDR3 has 14 amino acids. V lost 2 bases, J lost 7 bases, and 4 bases stayed unmatched. CDR1 and CDR2 (germline): SNHLY, FYNNEI. Here the CDR3 reads CASSESSGGQPQHF. The CDR3 DNA is TGTGCCAGCAGTGAATCTTCAGGGGGCCAGCCCCAGCATTTT. The whole variable domain, filled in from reference TRBV2 and TRBJ1-5, reads EPEVTQTPSHQVTQMGQEVILRCVPISNHLYFYWYRQILGQKVEFLVSFYNNEISEKSEIFDDQFSVERPDGSNFTLKIRSTKLEDSAMYFCASSESSGGQPQHFGDGTRLSIL.

The chain employs TRBV11-3 and TRBJ2-1; D ambiguous. This CDR3 comprises 12 residues. Germline V gene lookup returns CDR1 SGHNT and CDR2 YENEEA. Trimming stripped 2 bases from V and 5 bases from J, with 4 bases between. In DNA form, the CDR3 reads TGTGCCAGCAGCTTACGTGACAATGAGCAGTTCTTC. Its translation: CASSLRDNEQFF. Variable domain in full (rest from reference TRBV11-3 and TRBJ2-1): EAGVVQSPRYKIIEKKQPVAFWCNPISGHNTLYWYLQNLGQGPELLIRYENEEAVDDSQLPKDRFSAERLKGVDSTLKIQPAELGDSAVYLCASSLRDNEQFFGPGTRLTVL.

This chain uses TRBV7-2 with TRBJ2-3; 8 nucleotides line up with TRBD2. Germline V gives CDR1 SGHTA, CDR2 FQGNSA. This CDR3 is built from 15 residues. J lost 5 bases, V lost 2 bases, and 6 bases had no gene match. CDR3 sequence: CASSLRAGGLDTQYF. The CDR3 nucleotides are TGTGCCAGCAGCTTACGGGCGGGAGGTTTAGATACGCAGTATTTT.

This chain joins TRBV4-1 and TRBJ2-5; D remains ambiguous. The CDR3 length is 15 residues. CDR1 is MGHRA and CDR2 is YSYEKL in the germline V gene. V was shortened by 0 bases and J by 0 bases, with 8 bases between the two germline ends. The CDR3 is CASSQEASYQETQYF. CDR3 nucleotide sequence: TGCGCCAGCAGCCAAGAGGCCTCTTACCAAGAGACCCAGTACTTC.

The rearrangement links TRBV5-1 to TRBJ2-2, with D maybe TRBD2 (7 bases). CDR3 size: 16 residues. CDR1 is SGHRS, CDR2 YFSETQ, per germline. The V end lost 0 bases, the J end lost 0 bases, and 9 bases lay between the germline ends. As DNA, the CDR3 is TGCGCCAGCAGCTTGGTAGGGGGGGCGAACACCGGGGAGCTGTTTTTT. Protein: CASSLVGGANTGELFF. The full variable domain, completed using reference TRBV5-1 and TRBJ2-2, is KAGVTQTPRYLIKTRGQQVTLSCSPISGHRSVSWYQQTPGQGLQFLFEYFSETQRNKGNFPGRFSGRQFSNSRSEMNVSTLELGDSALYLCASSLVGGANTGELFFGEGSRLTVL.

The V and J genes are TRBV7-2 and TRBJ1-1; a possible D gene is TRBD1 (5 bases). This CDR3 region has 15 residues. Between the trimmed V and J ends, which lost 5 bases and 0 bases, there was a span of 13 bases. Germline CDR1 and CDR2: SGHTA and FQGNSA. The CDR3 reads CASSPQVGVNTEAFF. The DNA for the CDR3 is TGTGCCAGCAGCCCCCAAGTAGGGGTGAACACTGAAGCTTTCTTT.

This rearrangement joins TRBV9 to TRBJ2-5; D is undetermined. CDR3 length: 12 amino acids. Trimming removed 0 bases at V and 5 bases at J, with 5 bases between. CDR1 is SGDLS, CDR2 YYNGEE, per germline. CDR3 in amino acids: CASSVGSETQYF. The DNA of the CDR3 is TGTGCCAGCAGCGTAGGGAGTGAGACCCAGTACTTC. Looking up the rest from reference TRBV9 and TRBJ2-5 gives the full variable domain: DSGVTQTPKHLITATGQRVTLRCSPRSGDLSVYWYQQSLDQGLQFLIQYYNGEERAKGNILERFSAQQFPDLHSELNLSSLELGDSALYFCASSVGSETQYFGPGTRLLVL.

This chain uses TRBV2 with TRBJ2-1; D remains ambiguous. Trimming removed 8 bases from V and 0 bases from J, with 11 bases in between. The length of the CDR3 is 14 residues. Looked up from germline, CDR1 is SNHLY and CDR2 is FYNNEI. This chain's CDR3 is CASSQRSSYNEQFF. In nucleotides, the CDR3 is TGTGCCAGCTCACAAAGAAGCTCCTACAATGAGCAGTTCTTC.

The chain links TRBV7-2 to TRBJ1-2, with D perhaps TRBD1 (6 bases). V was trimmed by 1 base and J by 8 bases, leaving 20 bases between them. This CDR3 is built from 16 residues. Germline V gene data show CDR1 as SGHTA and CDR2 as FQGNSA. The chain's CDR3 is CASSLEFGGPGGGYTF. The DNA for the CDR3 is TGTGCCAGCAGCTTAGAGTTTGGGGGGCCGGGGGGCGGCTACACCTTC.

The chain links TRBV10-1 to TRBJ2-7; 12 nucleotides align to TRBD2. Germline CDR1 and CDR2: WNHNN and SYGVQD (reference sequence). V lost 7 bases and J lost 7; bases outside the gene matches: 11. This CDR3 is 15 amino acids long. CDR3 region: CASINPLAGGREQYF. Here the CDR3 DNA reads TGCGCCAGCATAAACCCCCTAGCGGGAGGGCGGGAGCAGTACTTC.

This chain connects TRBV19 to TRBJ1-6; D is ambiguous. The CDR3 consists of 13 residues. CDR1 is LNHDA and CDR2 is SQIVND in the germline V gene (reference sequence). V was clipped by 6 bases and J by 5 bases, with 8 bases between them. The CDR3 DNA follows: TGTGCCAGTAGGAGGGTAAATAATTCACCCCTCCACTTT. Encoded protein: CASRRVNNSPLHF.

The V call is TRBV28, the J call TRBJ2-7, with D uncertain. The ends were cut back, 2 bases at V and 6 bases at J, with 5 bases in the middle. Germline lookup yields CDR1 MDHEN and CDR2 SYDVKM. The CDR3 is 11 residues long. The CDR3 sequence is CASSLTTEQYF. The CDR3 DNA reads TGTGCCAGCAGTTTAACTACCGAGCAGTACTTC.

This clone turned up a few times. J is TRBJ1-5 and V is TRBV28; D is perhaps TRBD1 (5 bases). The CDR3 runs 12 residues. CDR1 and CDR2 from the germline V gene are MDHEN and SYDVKM. The germline V and J ends were trimmed by 5 bases and 7 bases, with 9 bases remaining between them. CDR3 sequence (DNA): TGTGCCAGCAGTCCCACAGGACAGCCCCAGCATTTT. This translates into CASSPTGQPQHF.